Following are 17 T cell receptor beta chains from one sample sequenced in a study of blood T cells in healthy people across ages. Primers used in a second PCR of roughly 6 to 11 cycles were a sample-barcoded 5' primer and a J-beta primer mix. One entry per CDR3 protein results from TCRdb running MiXCR on the 5' RACE reads. Here the sample spans some 1,800,000 distinct CDR3 sequences, about two fifths being singletons. The sequencing sample was made of blood. These receptors were obtained from a human donor in good health.

This clonotype was detected only a few times. The V and J genes are TRBV10-3 and TRBJ2-3; TRBD1 might be the D (7 bases). V lost 10 bases and J 2 bases, leaving 16 bases between the germline ends. The germline gives CDR1 ENHRY, CDR2 SYGVKD. This CDR3 contains 14 residues. For the CDR3, the DNA is TGTGCCACCGCGGGGACAGAAGACACAGATACGCAGTATTTT. This gives the protein CATAGTEDTDTQYF.

This chain joins TRBV14 and TRBJ2-5; no definite D call. V lost 11 bases and J 0 bases, leaving 13 bases between the germline ends. The CDR3 totals 13 residues. CDR1 and CDR2 from the germline V gene are SGHDN and FVKESK. CDR3 protein: CAASTGYQETQYF. In DNA form, the CDR3 reads TGTGCCGCCTCGACGGGCTACCAAGAGACCCAGTACTTC.

This clonotype occurred once. At one end the junction does not follow the germline gene, possibly because of a read error. V usage is TRBV5-1 and J usage is TRBJ2-3, with 9 nucleotides matching TRBD1. CDR1 and CDR2 from the germline V gene are SGHRS and YFSETQ. The CDR3 is 18 amino acids. Written as DNA, the CDR3 is TGTGCCAGTAGCCCCCGGCCTGGGACAGGGAAAACCGCAGATACGCAGTATTTT. This translates into CASSPRPGTGKTADTQYF.

The table lists this clonotype with a few counts. This chain connects TRBV4-3 to TRBJ1-2; possible D gene TRBD1, 5 bases. V was cut by 4 bases and J by 5 bases, with 17 bases left in between. Germline loops: CDR1 LGHNA, CDR2 YSLEER. CDR3 length: 15 residues. CDR3 region: CASSPRRGISYGYTF. In nucleotides, the CDR3 is TGCGCCAGCAGCCCTAGGCGGGGGATATCGTATGGCTACACCTTC.

The chain joins TRBV4-3 to TRBJ1-4; 7 nucleotides agree with TRBD1. This CDR3 region has 14 residues. The ends lost 3 bases at V and 5 bases at J; junction bases unmatched: 3. The germline V gene has CDR1 LGHNA and CDR2 YSLEER. CDR3 amino acids: CASSQETGNEKLFF. CDR3 nucleotides: TGCGCCAGCAGCCAGGAGACAGGGAATGAAAAACTGTTTTTT.

The chain combines TRBV4-2 with TRBJ2-5; D might be TRBD2 (5 bases). The J call may be wrong; the DNA end is better matched by TRBJ2-7. This CDR3 is built from 15 residues. Germline CDR1 LGHNA, CDR2 YNFKEQ. The CDR3 sequence: CASSPSVWVGGEQYF. CDR3 nucleotides: TGTGCCAGCAGCCCCTCGGTATGGGTCGGAGGCGAGCAGTACTTC.

This rearrangement joins TRBV7-3 to TRBJ1-2; perhaps TRBD1 as D (5 bases). The CDR3 length is 15 residues. Germline CDR1 and CDR2: SGHTA and FQGTGA. The V gene lost 0 bases and the J gene lost 3 bases, with 11 bases spanning the gap. CDR3 sequence: CASSLTGRADYGYTF. The CDR3 coding sequence is TGTGCCAGCAGCTTAACGGGCAGGGCGGACTATGGCTACACCTTC.

This clonotype has only a few counts. This sequence joins TRBV7-2 and TRBJ2-3, with 7 bases matching TRBD1. The V segment lost 1 base and the J segment 2 bases; nucleotides outside the gene matches: 18. This CDR3 is 20 amino acids long. Germline V gene data show CDR1 as SGHTA and CDR2 as FQGNSA. In DNA form, the CDR3 reads TGTGCCAGCAGCTTAGTAGGTGGGACAGTCCGCAGCGATTACACAGATACGCAGTATTTT. Residues: CASSLVGGTVRSDYTDTQYF.

The rearrangement joins TRBV20-1 to TRBJ2-5; either TRBD1 or TRBD2 may supply D (6 bases each). CDR1 is DFQATT and CDR2 is SNEGSKA in the germline V gene (reference sequence). V shed 3 bases and J shed 8 bases, with 16 bases lying between them. This CDR3 contains 13 residues. This chain's CDR3 is CSASRGARITQYF. The DNA of the CDR3 is TGCAGTGCTAGTAGGGGGGCAAGAATTACCCAGTACTTC.

V usage is TRBV20-1 and J usage is TRBJ1-2; a weak D match, TRBD1 (5 bases). With 1 base removed from V and 8 bases from J, the gap between germline ends came to 23 bases. This CDR3 has 16 amino acids. Looked up from germline, CDR1 is DFQATT and CDR2 is SNEGSKA (reference sequence). CDR3 sequence (DNA): TGCAGTGCTAGAGGCGCCTGGGGCCCTCGCGTCGGAGGCTACACCTTC. Protein: CSARGAWGPRVGGYTF.

This clonotype was detected a few times. The chain joins TRBV4-1 to TRBJ2-4; 11 nucleotides line up with TRBD2. The CDR3 is 17 amino acids. J lost 6 bases, V lost 4 bases, and 11 bases had no gene match. Germline V gives CDR1 MGHRA, CDR2 YSYEKL. In DNA form, the CDR3 reads TGCGCCAGCAGCCCGAGGGTGCCTAGCGGGGGGTTAAACATTCAGTACTTC. As protein: CASSPRVPSGGLNIQYF.

The rearrangement links TRBV4-3 to TRBJ2-3; tentative D call: TRBD2 (6 bases). Germline loops: CDR1 LGHNA, CDR2 YSLEER. V lost 1 base and J 9 bases, leaving 14 bases between the germline ends. The CDR3 runs 14 residues. Here the CDR3 reads CASSQVRGPITQYF. Written as DNA, the CDR3 is TGCGCCAGCAGCCAAGTGCGGGGCCCTATCACGCAGTATTTT.

The chain links TRBV13 to TRBJ2-3; 8 bases line up with TRBD2. V lost 7 bases to trimming and J lost 0 bases; unmatched junction nucleotides: 3. Looked up from germline, CDR1 is PRHDT and CDR2 is FYEKMQ (reference sequence). The CDR3 runs to 14 residues. This CDR3 reads CASKAGDSTDTQYF. CDR3 DNA sequence: TGTGCCAGCAAAGCGGGGGATAGCACAGATACGCAGTATTTT.

This clonotype was detected a few times. The junction does not match germline at one end; this may be a read error. The V call is TRBV12-5, the J call TRBJ2-1, with 7 bases identical to TRBD1. Per germline, CDR1 LGHNT and CDR2 FRNRAP. There are 14 residues in the CDR3. This CDR3 is CASALGQPGGEQFF. The CDR3 DNA reads TGTGCTAGTGCTTTGGGACAGCCCGGCGGTGAGCAGTTCTTC.

This clonotype was seen only a few times. The genes are TRBV2 and TRBJ2-1; tentatively, D is TRBD1 or TRBD2 (7 bases each). Trimming cost V 4 bases and J 4 bases, with 14 bases left between them. The CDR3 is 15 amino acids. Germline V gene lookup returns CDR1 SNHLY and CDR2 FYNNEI. CDR3 sequence (DNA): TGTGCCAGCAGTGCGGCCCAGGGGGGGTACAATGAGCAGTTCTTC. It encodes CASSAAQGGYNEQFF.

The chain links TRBV6-6 to TRBJ2-5; TRBD2 is a possible D gene (6 bases). The last part of the DNA fits TRBJ2-7 better; the J call may be wrong. CDR1 MNHNY and CDR2 SVGAGI come from the germline V gene (reference sequence). This CDR3 comprises 14 residues. The CDR3 sequence is CASSYSKEGSEQYF. The CDR3 bases are TGTGCCAGCAGTTACTCGAAGGAGGGTTCCGAGCAGTACTTC.

This clonotype appeared a few times. The genes are TRBV20-1 and TRBJ1-2; unclear D gene. The CDR3 loop spans 13 amino acids. CDR1 is DFQATT, CDR2 SNEGSKA, per germline (reference sequence). Trimming stripped 6 bases from V and 7 bases from J, with 18 bases between. The CDR3 reads CSAIGGRLGGYTF. CDR3 sequence (DNA): TGCAGTGCGATTGGAGGTCGGCTAGGTGGCTACACCTTC.